What follows describes a single TCR beta chain. The antigen is undetermined. The sample is drawn from a study of tumor-infiltrating lymphocytes in localized non-small cell lung cancer. Study-level background: Several tumor histologies, both smoking statuses, and some post-neoadjuvant chemotherapy samples were included. Study-wide results and limits: Technical variation could not be separated from intratumor heterogeneity here.

The CDR3 extends over 16 amino acids. The germline CDR1 and CDR2 sequences are LGHNA and YSLEER. Trimming left V 0 bases short and J 2 bases short, with 11 bases between. Assay used: immunoSEQ multiplex PCR; TCRdb lists only in-frame clones, some missing. The sample has under 9,500 clones, 82% seen once. Material for sequencing was uninvolved lung tissue not adjacent to the tumor. The chain is built from TRBV4-3 and TRBJ2-1; tentatively, D is TRBD1 or TRBD2 (6 bases each). The clonotype was recovered from a human donor with non-small cell lung cancer. CDR3: CASSQDEGGPYNEQFF. CDR3 in DNA: TGCGCCAGCAGCCAAGATGAGGGGGGCCCCTACAATGAGCAGTTCTTC.